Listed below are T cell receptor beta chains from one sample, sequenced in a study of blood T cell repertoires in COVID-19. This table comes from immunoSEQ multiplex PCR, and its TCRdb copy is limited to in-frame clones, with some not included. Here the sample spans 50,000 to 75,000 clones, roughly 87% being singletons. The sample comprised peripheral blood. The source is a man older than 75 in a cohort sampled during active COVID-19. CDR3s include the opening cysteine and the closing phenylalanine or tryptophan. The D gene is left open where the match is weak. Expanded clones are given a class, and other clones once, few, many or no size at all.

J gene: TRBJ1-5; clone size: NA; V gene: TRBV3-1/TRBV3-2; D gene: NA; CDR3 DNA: TGTGCCAGCAGCCCACCAGGGGACAATCAGCCCCAGCATTTT; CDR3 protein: CASSPPGDNQPQHF
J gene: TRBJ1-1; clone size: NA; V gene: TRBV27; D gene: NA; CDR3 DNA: TGTGCCAGCAGTTTTCTGGGACTCACTGAAGCTTTCTTT; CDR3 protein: CASSFLGLTEAFF
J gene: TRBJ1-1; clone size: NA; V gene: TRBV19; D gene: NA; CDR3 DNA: TGTTCTTCGAGGCGGACGGGACATCCGAACACTGAAGCTTTCTTT; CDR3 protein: CSSRRTGHPNTEAFF
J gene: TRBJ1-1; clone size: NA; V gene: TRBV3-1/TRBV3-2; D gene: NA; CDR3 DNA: TGTGCCAGCAGCCAAGATGGCGGGACCGGGGCTTTCTTT; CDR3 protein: CASSQDGGTGAFF
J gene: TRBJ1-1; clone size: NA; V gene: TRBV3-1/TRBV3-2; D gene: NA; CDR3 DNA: TGTGCCAGCAGCGCACAGAACATGAACACTGAAGCTTTCTTT; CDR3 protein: CASSAQNMNTEAFF
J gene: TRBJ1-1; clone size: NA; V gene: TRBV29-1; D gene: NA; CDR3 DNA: TGCAGCGATTCGAGGGGAGGGGGAATTATGAACACTGAAGCTTTCTTT; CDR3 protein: CSDSRGGGIMNTEAFF
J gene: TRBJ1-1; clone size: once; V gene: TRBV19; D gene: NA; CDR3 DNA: TGTGCCAGTAGTGTCATGGAGACTGAAGCTTTCTTT; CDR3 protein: CASSVMETEAFF
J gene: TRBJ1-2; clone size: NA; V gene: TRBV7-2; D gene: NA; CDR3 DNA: TGTGCCAGCAGCCCCCAGGGGAATAACTATGGCTACACCTTC; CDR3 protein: CASSPQGNNYGYTF
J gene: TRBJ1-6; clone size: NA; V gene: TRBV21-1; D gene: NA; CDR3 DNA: TGTGCCAGCAGCACCCGGACAGGGGGTTATTCACCCCTCCACTTT; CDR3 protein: CASSTRTGGYSPLHF
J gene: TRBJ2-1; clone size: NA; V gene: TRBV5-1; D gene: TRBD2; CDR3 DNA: TGCGCCAGCAGCCGGGGGGGCCTTAAGAATGAGCAGTTCTTC; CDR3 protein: CASSRGGLKNEQFF
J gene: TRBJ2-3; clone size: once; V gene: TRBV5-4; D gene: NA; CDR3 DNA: TGTGCCAGCAGCTTGCGGGTTAGCACAGATACGCAGTATTTT; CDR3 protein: CASSLRVSTDTQYF
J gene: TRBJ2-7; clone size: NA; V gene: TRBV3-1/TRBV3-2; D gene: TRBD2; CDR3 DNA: TGTGCCAGCAGCCAAGGGCCGCCTCTAGCGGCACTACGGTACGAGCAGTACTTC; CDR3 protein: CASSQGPPLAALRYEQYF
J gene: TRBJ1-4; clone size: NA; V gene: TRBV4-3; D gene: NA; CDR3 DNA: TGCGCCAGCAGCCAAGGGGGCGTATCAACTAATGAAAAACTGTTTTTT; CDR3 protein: CASSQGGVSTNEKLFF
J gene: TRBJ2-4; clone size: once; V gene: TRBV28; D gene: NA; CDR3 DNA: TGTGCCAGCAGTTTACGACAGATGAACATTCAGTACTTC; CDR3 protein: CASSLRQMNIQYF
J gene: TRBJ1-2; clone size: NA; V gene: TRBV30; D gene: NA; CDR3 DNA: TGTGCCTGGGTGAGGGAGTCCAATGGCTACACCTTC; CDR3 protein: CAWVRESNGYTF
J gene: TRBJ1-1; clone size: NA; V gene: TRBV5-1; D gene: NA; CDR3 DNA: TGCGCCAGCAGCCTGATGGGGGCGGGGAACACTGAAGCTTTCTTT; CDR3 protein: CASSLMGAGNTEAFF
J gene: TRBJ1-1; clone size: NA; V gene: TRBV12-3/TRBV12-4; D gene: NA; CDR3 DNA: TGTGCCAGCAGCCCGGCCAGGGGAGCTTTCTTT; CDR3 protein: CASSPARGAFF
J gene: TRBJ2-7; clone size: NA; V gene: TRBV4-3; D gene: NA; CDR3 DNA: TGCGCCAGCAGCCAAGATCGAGGGGGGGGGTACGAGCAGTACTTC; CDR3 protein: CASSQDRGGGYEQYF
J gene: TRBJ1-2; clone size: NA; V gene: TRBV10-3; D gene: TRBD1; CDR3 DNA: TGTGCCATCAGTGATCGGGACAGGGATGACTATGGCCACACCTTC; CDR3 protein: CAISDRDRDDYGHTF
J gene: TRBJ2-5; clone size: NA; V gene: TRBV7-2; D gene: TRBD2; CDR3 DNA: TGTGCCAGCAGCGGGAGCGGGGGGGCCTTTGAGACCCAGTACTTC; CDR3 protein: CASSGSGGAFETQYF
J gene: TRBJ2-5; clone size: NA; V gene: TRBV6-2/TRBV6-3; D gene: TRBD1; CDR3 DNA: TGTGCCAGCAGCCCGGATGGACAGGGATCGGGGACCCAGTACTTC; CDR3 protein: CASSPDGQGSGTQYF
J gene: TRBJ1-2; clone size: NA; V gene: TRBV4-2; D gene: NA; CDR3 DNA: TGTGCCAGCAGCCAAGGTTCACAGGGAATATTCAACTATGGCTACACCTTC; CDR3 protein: CASSQGSQGIFNYGYTF
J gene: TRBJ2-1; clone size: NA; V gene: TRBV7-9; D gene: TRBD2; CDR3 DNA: TGTGCCAGCAGCCCCAGTGGACTAGCGGGAGGCACCTACAATGAGCAGTTCTTC; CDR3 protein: CASSPSGLAGGTYNEQFF
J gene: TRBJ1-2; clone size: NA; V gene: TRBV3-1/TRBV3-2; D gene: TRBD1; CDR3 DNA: TGTGCCAGCAGCCAAGGCTTGGTGGGACAGGGAGGCTACACCTTC; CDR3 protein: CASSQGLVGQGGYTF
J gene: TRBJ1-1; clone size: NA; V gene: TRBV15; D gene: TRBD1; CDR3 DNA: TGTGCCACCAGCAGAGATATTTTGCAGGGGGGCACTGAAGCTTTCTTT; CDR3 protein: CATSRDILQGGTEAFF
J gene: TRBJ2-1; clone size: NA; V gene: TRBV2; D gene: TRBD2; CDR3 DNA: TGTGCCAGCTATCTAGCGGGGTTGACGGATGAGCAGTTCTTC; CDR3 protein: CASYLAGLTDEQFF
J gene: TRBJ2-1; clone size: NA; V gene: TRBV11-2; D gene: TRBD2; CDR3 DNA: TGTGCCAGCAGCTTAAGTTTTAGCGGGCTTTCCTACAATGAGCAGTTCTTC; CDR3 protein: CASSLSFSGLSYNEQFF
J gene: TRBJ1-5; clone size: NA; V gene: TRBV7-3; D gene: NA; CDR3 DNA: TGTGCCAGCAGCGCGGACAGCGGTCAGCCCCAGCATTTT; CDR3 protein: CASSADSGQPQHF
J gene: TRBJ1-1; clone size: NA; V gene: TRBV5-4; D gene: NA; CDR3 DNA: TGTGCCAGCAGCCTCCGGAGTACTGAAGCTTTCTTT; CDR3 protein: CASSLRSTEAFF
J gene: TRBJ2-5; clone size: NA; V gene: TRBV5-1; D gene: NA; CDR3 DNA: TGCGCCAGCAGCTCTCCGACGGGCGGGGCCCAGTACTTC; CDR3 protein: CASSSPTGGAQYF
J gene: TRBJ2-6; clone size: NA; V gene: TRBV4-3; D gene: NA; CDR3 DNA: TGCGCCAGCAGCCAAGATGGACCCGGGAACTCTGGGGCCAACGTCCTGACTTTC; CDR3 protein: CASSQDGPGNSGANVLTF
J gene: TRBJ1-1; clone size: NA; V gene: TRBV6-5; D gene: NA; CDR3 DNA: TGTGCCAGCAGCCTGCATAGGGGTTCCACTGAAGCTTTCTTT; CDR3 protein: CASSLHRGSTEAFF
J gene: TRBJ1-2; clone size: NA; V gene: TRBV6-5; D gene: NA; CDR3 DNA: TGTGCCAGCGGACTTGCTAACTATGGCTACACCTTC; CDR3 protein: CASGLANYGYTF
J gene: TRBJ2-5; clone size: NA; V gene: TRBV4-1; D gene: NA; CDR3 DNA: TGCGCCAGCAGCCGCGTTACGGGAGCAGGGGAGACCCAGTACTTC; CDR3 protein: CASSRVTGAGETQYF
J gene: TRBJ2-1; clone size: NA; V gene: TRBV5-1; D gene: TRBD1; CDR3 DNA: TGCGCCAGCAGCTTTTTTTCAGCCGGGACAGGGTCCAATGAGCAGTTCTTC; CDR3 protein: CASSFFSAGTGSNEQFF
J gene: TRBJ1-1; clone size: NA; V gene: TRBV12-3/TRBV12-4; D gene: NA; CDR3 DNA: TGTGCCAGCAGTTCCTCCCCCGCCCAGGCTTTCTTT; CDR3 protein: CASSSSPAQAFF
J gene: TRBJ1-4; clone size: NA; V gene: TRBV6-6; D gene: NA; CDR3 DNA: TGTGCCAGTATGGACAGTACTAATGAAAAACTGTTTTTT; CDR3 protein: CASMDSTNEKLFF
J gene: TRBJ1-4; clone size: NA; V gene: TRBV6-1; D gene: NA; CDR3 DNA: TGTGCCAGCAGTGACGGGGGGTACACTAATGAAAAACTGTTTTTT; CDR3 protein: CASSDGGYTNEKLFF
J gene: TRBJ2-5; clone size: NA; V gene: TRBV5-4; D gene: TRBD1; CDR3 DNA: TGTGCCAGCAGCTTGCGGACAGGGGGAAGCGAGACCCAGTACTTC; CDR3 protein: CASSLRTGGSETQYF
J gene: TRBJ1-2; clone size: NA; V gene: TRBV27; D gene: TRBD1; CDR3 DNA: TGTGCCAGCAGCGACGGTCCCGGGACAGGGCTCTATGGCTACACCTTC; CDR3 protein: CASSDGPGTGLYGYTF
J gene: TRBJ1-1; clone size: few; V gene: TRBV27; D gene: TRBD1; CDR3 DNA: TGTGCCAGCAGTTGGGACAGGGGATCAATGAACACTGAAGCTTTCTTT; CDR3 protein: CASSWDRGSMNTEAFF
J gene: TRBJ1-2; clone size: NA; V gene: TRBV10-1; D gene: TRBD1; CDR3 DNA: TGCGCCAGCAGTGACGGGACAGGGGGCTACACCTTC; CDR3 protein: CASSDGTGGYTF
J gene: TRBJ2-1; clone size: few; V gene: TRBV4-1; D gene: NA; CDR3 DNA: TGCGCCAGCAGCCAATGGGTCCGGGACTCAACGGTCAATGAGCAGTTCTTC; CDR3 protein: CASSQWVRDSTVNEQFF
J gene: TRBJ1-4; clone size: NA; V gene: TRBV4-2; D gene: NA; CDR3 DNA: TGTGCCAGCAGCCCACAGCTCGGTATTAATGAAAAACTGTTTTTT; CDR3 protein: CASSPQLGINEKLFF
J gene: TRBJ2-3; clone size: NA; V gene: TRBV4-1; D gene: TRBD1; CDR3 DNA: TGCGCCAGCAGCCAATTAACCCACGGGACAGGGAAGGGCACAGATACGCAGTATTTT; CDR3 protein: CASSQLTHGTGKGTDTQYF
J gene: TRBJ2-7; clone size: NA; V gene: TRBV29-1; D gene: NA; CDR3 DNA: TGCAGCGTCTCGGGCGACAGGAGGTACGAGCAGTACTTC; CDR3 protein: CSVSGDRRYEQYF
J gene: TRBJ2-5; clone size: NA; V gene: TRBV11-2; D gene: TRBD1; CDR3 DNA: TGTGCCAGCAGCTCCCCGCGAGGGGGCATCCAAGAGACCCAGTACTTC; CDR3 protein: CASSSPRGGIQETQYF
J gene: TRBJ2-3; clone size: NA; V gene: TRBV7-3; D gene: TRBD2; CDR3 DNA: TGTGCCAGCAGCTCAGGACTAGCGGGGCGAGGAGATACGCAGTATTTT; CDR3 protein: CASSSGLAGRGDTQYF
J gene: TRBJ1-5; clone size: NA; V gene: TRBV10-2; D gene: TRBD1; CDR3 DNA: TGCGCCAGCAGTGGACAGGGGAATCAGCCCCAGCATTTT; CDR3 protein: CASSGQGNQPQHF
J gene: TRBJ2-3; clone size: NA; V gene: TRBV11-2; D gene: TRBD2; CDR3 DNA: TGTGCCAGCAGCTTAGACCGACTAGCGGGAGTGAATACGCAGTATTTT; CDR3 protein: CASSLDRLAGVNTQYF
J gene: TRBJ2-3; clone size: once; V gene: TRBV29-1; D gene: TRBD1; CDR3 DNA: TGCAGCGCCCCTGGGACAGGGGGCACAGATACGCAGTATTTT; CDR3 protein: CSAPGTGGTDTQYF
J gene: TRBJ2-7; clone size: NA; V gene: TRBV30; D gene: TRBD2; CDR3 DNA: TGTGCCTGGAGCCGGACTAGCGGGAGGTCCACTATCTACGAGCAGTACTTC; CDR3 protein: CAWSRTSGRSTIYEQYF